The clone carrying this TCR beta chain has more than one count but fewer than ten. This specimen belongs to a study of cytomegalovirus exposure and HLA in healthy donors. PCR amplification relied on 60 Vbeta primers (plus 13 Jbeta primers). TCRdb's copy holds only in-frame clones and misses some; the assay was immunoSEQ multiplex PCR. The sample holds more than 150,000 clones, around 73% seen once. The CDR3 runs to 15 residues. Germline values: CDR1 SGHAT, CDR2 FQNNGV. V lost 0 bases and J lost 2; bases outside the gene matches: 3. Sequenced material: PBMCs. This chain connects TRBV11-2 to TRBJ1-2, with 7 bases identical to TRBD1. This sequence originates from a male donor in good health and CMV-seronegative. The CDR3 loop reads CASSLDQGQNYGYTF. CDR3 nucleotide sequence: TGTGCCAGCAGCTTAGATCAGGGACAGAACTATGGCTACACCTTC.